One sample yielded the 26 T cell receptor beta chains listed below, sequenced in a study of blood T cell repertoires in COVID-19. The assay was immunoSEQ multiplex PCR, and TCRdb's table has in-frame clones only and misses some. The profile shows hundreds of thousands of clones, over 75% of them singletons. The sequenced material came from PBMCs or T cells enriched from blood (not recorded which). The source is a woman aged 18-35 years who had been exposed to COVID-19.

The chain carries TRBV29-1 and TRBJ2-1, with 8 bases lining up with TRBD2. The CDR3 length is 13 residues. The V and J ends lost 3 bases and 4 bases, in that order; junction bases with no gene match: 2. Germline lookup yields CDR1 SQVTM and CDR2 ANQGSEA. CDR3 loop: CSVETSAYNEQFF. In DNA form, the CDR3 reads TGCAGCGTTGAGACTAGCGCTTACAATGAGCAGTTCTTC.

The chain uses TRBV29-1 and TRBJ2-7; D ambiguous. V lost 4 bases to trimming and J lost 3 bases, with 13 bases between them. From germline, CDR1 is SQVTM and CDR2 ANQGSEA. This CDR3 comprises 13 residues. The CDR3 reads CSVVLLSHYEQYF. For the CDR3, the DNA is TGCAGCGTTGTACTTTTATCCCACTACGAGCAGTACTTC.

The V gene is TRBV4-2, the J gene TRBJ2-7, with TRBD2 identical over 13 bases. The CDR3 runs 19 residues. J lost 4 bases, V lost 0 bases, and 12 bases had no gene match. Germline V CDR1 and CDR2: LGHNA, YNFKEQ. The DNA of the CDR3 is TGTGCCAGCAGCCAAGATGCGACTAGCGGGGGGCTACCGTCTTACGAGCAGTACTTC. Amino acids: CASSQDATSGGLPSYEQYF.

The chain has TRBV24-1 and TRBJ2-7, with a weak D call TRBD2 (5 bases). Germline-derived CDR1 and CDR2 are KGHDR and SFDVKD. Trimming pared 4 bases from V and 3 bases from J, leaving 9 bases between. This CDR3 comprises 13 residues. CDR3 in DNA: TGTGCCACCAGTGACCGGGATCTCTACGAGCAGTACTTC. This sequence encodes CATSDRDLYEQYF.

The chain uses TRBV10-2 and TRBJ1-1, with a possible D match to TRBD1 (5 bases). V shed 2 bases and J shed 9 bases, with 16 bases lying between them. The CDR3 contains 14 residues. Germline V gives CDR1 WSHSY, CDR2 SAAADI. The CDR3 is CASSETWGESQAFF. CDR3 DNA sequence: TGCGCCAGCAGTGAGACCTGGGGGGAGTCTCAAGCTTTCTTT.

J is TRBJ2-7 and V is TRBV2; no clear D gene. Germline CDR1 and CDR2: SNHLY and FYNNEI. V shed 6 bases and J shed 2 bases, with 8 bases lying between them. The CDR3 sequence is 12 residues long. Here the CDR3 reads CASSPTTYEQYF. Here the CDR3 DNA reads TGTGCCAGCAGCCCTACCACCTACGAGCAGTACTTC. The variable domain in full, with the rest retrieved from reference TRBV2 and TRBJ2-7, is EPEVTQTPSHQVTQMGQEVILRCVPISNHLYFYWYRQILGQKVEFLVSFYNNEISEKSEIFDDQFSVERPDGSNFTLKIRSTKLEDSAMYFCASSPTTYEQYFGPGTRLTVT.

The chain couples TRBV6-5 to TRBJ2-7, with TRBD2 matching 8 bases. This CDR3 comprises 12 residues. V was pared by 7 bases and J by 5 bases, with 4 bases of the junction left unmatched. Germline CDR1 reads MNHEY; CDR2 reads SVGAGI. CDR3 sequence: CASKAGVDEQYF. DNA for the CDR3: TGTGCCAGCAAAGCGGGGGTCGACGAGCAGTACTTC.

The rearrangement joins TRBV19 to TRBJ2-7; 15 bases map to TRBD2. In germline, CDR1 is LNHDA, CDR2 SQIVND (reference sequence). The V and J ends lost 7 bases and 6 bases, in that order; junction bases with no gene match: 4. The CDR3 contains 14 residues. The CDR3 DNA follows: TGTGCCAGTACCGGGACTAGCGGGAGGAGCGAGCAGTACTTC. Its translation is CASTGTSGRSEQYF.

This clone was seen a single time. CDR3 protein: CASSVLDRASGNTIYF. In nucleotides, the CDR3 is TGTGCCAGCAGCGTACTGGACAGGGCCTCTGGAAACACCATATATTTT. J is TRBJ1-3 and V is TRBV7-6, with 8 positions matching TRBD1. Germline CDR1 SGHVS, CDR2 FNYEAQ. After removal of 5 bases from V and 0 bases from J, the junction contained 6 bases not matched to a gene. The CDR3 has 16 residues.

DNA for the CDR3: TGCAGCGTTGAAGACAGGGGGCATGAAGCTTTCTTT. It yields the protein CSVEDRGHEAFF. The J gene is TRBJ1-1, the V gene TRBV29-1; 8 bases map to TRBD1. Per the germline V gene, CDR1 is SQVTM and CDR2 is ANQGSEA. The CDR3 is 12 residues long. V lost 0 bases to trimming and J lost 7 bases; unmatched junction nucleotides: 1.

The chain links TRBV4-3 to TRBJ2-7, with 7 nucleotides matching TRBD1. The length of the CDR3 is 17 residues. V shed 0 bases, J shed 7 bases, and the junction held 15 bases outside the gene matches. Germline loops: CDR1 LGHNA, CDR2 YSLEER. The CDR3 protein is CASSQDLTGTAQGEQYF. In nucleotides, the CDR3 is TGCGCCAGCAGCCAAGATCTAACCGGGACAGCTCAGGGGGAGCAGTACTTC.

This clone was seen once. The chain uses TRBV15 and TRBJ1-2, with 8 nucleotides matching TRBD1. Germline CDR1 is LNHNV and CDR2 is YYDKDF (reference sequence). The V gene end was trimmed by 3 bases and the J gene end by 3 bases; junction bases not matched to a gene: 3. The CDR3 length is 14 residues. The DNA for the CDR3 is TGTGCCACCAGCAGGATACAGGGGGACTATGGCTACACCTTC. It codes for CATSRIQGDYGYTF.

This clone was detected once. The V call is TRBV28, the J call TRBJ2-1, with a weak D call TRBD1 (6 bases). CDR3 length equals 12 residues. The V gene's germline CDR1 is MDHEN and CDR2 SYDVKM. The CDR3 nucleotides read TGTGCGGCAGGGGCTTCCTACAATGAGCAGTTCTTC. Translated: CAAGASYNEQFF.

The chain has TRBV7-6 and TRBJ1-5, with a tentative D call TRBD1 (5 bases). The CDR3 loop spans 14 amino acids. Germline CDR1 is SGHVS and CDR2 is FNYEAQ. V gave up 1 base and J gave up 4 bases, with 8 bases separating them. CDR3 amino acids: CASSLGGENQPQHF. In DNA, the CDR3 is TGTGCCAGCAGCTTAGGGGGGGAGAATCAGCCCCAGCATTTT.

This chain links TRBV7-2 with TRBJ2-7; 7 bases are a match to TRBD2. Germline CDR1 reads SGHTA; CDR2 reads FQGNSA. J was trimmed by 4 bases and V by 5 bases; bases with no gene match: 11. The CDR3 contains 15 residues. CDR3: CASSQRGEGSYEQYF. The CDR3 DNA reads as TGTGCCAGCAGCCAGAGAGGGGAGGGGTCTTACGAGCAGTACTTC.

The rearrangement links TRBV28 to TRBJ2-1; 13 nucleotides agree with TRBD2. Trimming took 5 bases from V and 4 from J; bases not matched to a gene: 8. The CDR3 is 17 residues long. Germline V gene lookup returns CDR1 MDHEN and CDR2 SYDVKM. In nucleotides, the CDR3 is TGTGCCAGCAGTATTCAGGGACTAGCGGGAACATACAATGAGCAGTTCTTC. This encodes CASSIQGLAGTYNEQFF.

This chain joins TRBV19 and TRBJ2-7, with 7 bases fitting TRBD2. Unmatched junction bases numbered 3, after V lost 4 bases and J lost 0 bases. The germline V gene has CDR1 LNHDA and CDR2 SQIVND (reference sequence). The CDR3 has 14 residues. Here the CDR3 reads CASSRAGDSYEQYF. The CDR3 DNA is TGTGCCAGTAGTAGGGCGGGGGACTCCTACGAGCAGTACTTC.

This chain connects TRBV19 to TRBJ2-7; D remains ambiguous. This CDR3 is 13 amino acids long. Trimming shortened V by 4 bases and J by 5 bases, and 12 bases separated the two germline ends. In germline, CDR1 is LNHDA, CDR2 SQIVND (reference sequence). The CDR3 bases are TGTGCCAGTAGTACCCGAGCCCGGGACGAGCAGTACTTC. Translated, it gives CASSTRARDEQYF. Based on the CDR3 plus reference TRBV19 and TRBJ2-7, the full variable domain is DGGITQSPKYLFRKEGQNVTLSCEQNLNHDAMYWYRQDPGQGLRLIYYSQIVNDFQKGDIAEGYSVSREKKESFPLTVTSAQKNPTAFYLCASSTRARDEQYFGPGTRLTVT.

To note about this clone: The same CDR3 also results from other DNA sequences found in this sample. The CDR3 protein is CSARRETQYF. The DNA of the CDR3 is TGCAGTGCTAGGAGGGAGACCCAGTACTTC. The chain combines TRBV20-1 with TRBJ2-5; D is uncertain. CDR1 DFQATT and CDR2 SNEGSKA come from the germline V gene (reference sequence). Trimming left V 3 bases short and J 5 bases short, with 4 bases between. CDR3 size: 10 residues.

This clone was seen once. The V and J genes are TRBV5-4 and TRBJ2-5, with D perhaps TRBD1 (5 bases). The CDR3 is 15 amino acids. Germline V gene data show CDR1 as SGHNT and CDR2 as YYREEE (reference sequence). Trimming removed 3 bases from V and 1 base from J, with 13 bases in between. This CDR3 reads CASSSWVGAQETQYF. Here the CDR3 DNA reads TGTGCCAGCAGCTCTTGGGTAGGGGCCCAAGAGACCCAGTACTTC.

The V and J genes are TRBV5-1 and TRBJ2-2; 7 nucleotides align to TRBD1. The CDR3 is 15 amino acids. The V segment lost 0 bases and the J segment 6 bases; nucleotides outside the gene matches: 5. CDR1 and CDR2 from the germline V gene are SGHRS and YFSETQ. The CDR3 DNA reads TGCGCCAGCAGCTTGGTTCAGGGGGAAGCCGGGGAGCTGTTTTTT. It is translated as CASSLVQGEAGELFF.

V and J are TRBV7-9 and TRBJ1-4; 10 positions match TRBD1. V was clipped by 5 bases and J by 3 bases; unmatched bases: 0. Germline V lookup: CDR1 SEHNR, CDR2 FQNEAQ (reference sequence). The CDR3 covers 14 residues. DNA for the CDR3: TGTGCCAGCAGCGACAGGGGGCCTAATGAAAAACTGTTTTTT. It is translated as CASSDRGPNEKLFF.

This chain connects TRBV2 to TRBJ1-2; possibly TRBD1 for D (5 bases). Germline values: CDR1 SNHLY, CDR2 FYNNEI. The CDR3 loop spans 14 amino acids. The V end lost 2 bases, the J end lost 4 bases, and 11 bases lay between the germline ends. As DNA, the CDR3 is TGTGCCAGCAGTGAACTCCAGGGACTCTATGGCTACACCTTC. Amino acids: CASSELQGLYGYTF.

The V and J genes are TRBV9 and TRBJ2-2, with TRBD1 matching over 7 bases. This CDR3 spans 19 amino acids. V was clipped by 0 bases and J by 5 bases; unmatched bases: 16. Germline CDR1 reads SGDLS; CDR2 reads YYNGEE. The CDR3 DNA follows: TGTGCCAGCAGCGTAGGAGGGCCTTACAGGGGCGGTAGAACCGGGGAGCTGTTTTTT. Protein: CASSVGGPYRGGRTGELFF.

The rearrangement joins TRBV6-5 to TRBJ1-2; D may be TRBD1 (6 bases). Germline V gene data show CDR1 as MNHEY and CDR2 as SVGAGI. Trimming pared 2 bases from V and 2 bases from J, leaving 15 bases between. The CDR3 has 16 residues. The CDR3 nucleotides read TGTGCCAGCAGTTACCACCGGGCAGGGGCGAACTATGGCTACACCTTC. Translation gives CASSYHRAGANYGYTF.

The chain recombines TRBV27 with TRBJ1-1; 9 bases are a match to TRBD1. Germline V gives CDR1 MNHEY, CDR2 SMNVEV (reference sequence). The CDR3 covers 19 residues. The V gene end was trimmed by 5 bases and the J gene end by 2 bases; junction bases not matched to a gene: 18. The chain's CDR3 is CASSVNRDRVRGLNTEAFF. CDR3 nucleotides: TGTGCCAGCAGTGTCAACCGGGACAGGGTTAGAGGGCTAAACACTGAAGCTTTCTTT.